This T cell receptor (beta chain) stems from a study of blood T cells in healthy people across ages (dated by TCRdb to the mid-2010s). Concerning the study at large: Template switching captured roughly one uniquely barcoded TCR beta cDNA molecule per two T cells in model experiments. Age-related changes in TCR beta repertoire diversity were measured in the study by deep sequencing normalized with unique cDNA molecular identifiers. The donors were divided into four age groups: young (average around 16 years), middle-aged (over 35), aged (approximately 59) and long-lived (about 84). Two additional independent replicas of 1 million unique cDNA reads from the same blood draw were analyzed for two donors (one aged 18 to 30 and one aged 80 or older). Donors of different ages were randomly distributed across sequencing lanes to avoid experimental bias.

The library was obtained by 5' RACE. TCRdb shows the sequencer as Illumina HiSeq 2500. The second PCR ran for roughly 7 to 11 cycles and used a J-beta primer mix along with a sample-barcoded 5' primer. Each TCR beta cDNA molecule received a unique molecular identifier from a template-switch 5' adaptor carrying 12 random nucleotides. Each sample yielded at least 2.5 million CDR3-containing paired-end reads. The Mint cDNA synthesis kit, primed by a TRBC-specific oligonucleotide, was used to synthesize first-strand cDNA from all RNA. Following uracil-DNA glycosylase treatment, a first 18-cycle PCR with universal primers M1SS and BC2_uni_R was performed on all cDNA. The paper's data handling went like this. Normalization of each sample was performed by random selection of 1 million high-quality reads, each carrying a distinct molecular identifier. Reads with shared molecular identifiers were discarded instead of being binned into consensus sequences. MiTCR, with a Q25 quality threshold and the strictest error-elimination algorithm, was used for CDR3 identification, clonotype clustering and error correction. A nonparametric unseen species model using Euler transformation provided a lower-bound estimate of total TCR beta diversity. The raw public reads went through TCRdb reprocessing: fastp at Q25, MiXCR clone calling, in-frame beta chains kept. Entries are consolidated by CDR3 protein sequence, retaining the most common genes and DNA. The authors' filters were not applied to this entry. Present in this sample are about 900,000 distinct CDR3 sequences, 48% of which were seen just once. The top ten clonotypes cover around 15% of the sample.

CDR1 and CDR2 are drawn from the germline V gene: MGHDK, SYGVNS. Unmatched junction bases come to 9, with V trimmed by 2 bases and J by 0 bases. There are 18 amino acids in the CDR3, from cysteine to phenylalanine inclusive. The sequence is cut down to CDR3 DNA, 54 bases in frame from base 1. On the study overall, not on this receptor specifically: Estimates of total diversity based on one million sequenced T cells were regarded as lower bounds and as underestimates. Compared with the aged group, the long-lived group had more naive CD4+ T cells, fewer expanded clones and increased TCR diversity, suggesting age selection. Because the CMV infection status of the donors was unknown, age-related changes in expanded clonotypes may potentially have been confounded. Since profiling was done on bulk unsorted PBMCs, naive and antigen-experienced compartments could not be conclusively compared. As age increased, observed TCR beta diversity per million T cells dropped in a roughly linear way, and a significant reduction was already evident by age 40. A strong correlation was found between observed TCR beta diversity and the percentage of naive T cells measured by flow cytometry.

The roughly 39 donors, aged about 6 to 100 years, were systemically healthy Caucasian individuals from Russia. Roughly 11 milliliters of peripheral blood were drawn from each donor into EDTA-treated Vacutainer tubes. PBMCs were isolated by Ficoll-Paque density-gradient centrifugation, with at least 6 million obtained per sample. Trizol reagent was used to extract total RNA from PBMCs, with at least 6 micrograms per sample. The percentages of naive CD45RAhigh/CD27high T cells were determined by flow cytometry on a PBMC aliquot from every donor. To note about this clonotype: The antigen this receptor binds is unknown. No base qualities exist here, and no much larger clone lies one base off it.

What was sequenced was blood. The receptor's source is a man younger than 45 in good health. Rearrangement joined TRBV25-1 to TRBJ1-5; 8 bases in the junction line up with TRBD1. Here the CDR3 is given as CASSERGQDLYSNQPQHF. The DNA is as follows: TGTGCCAGCAGTGAAAGGGGACAGGACTTGTATAGCAATCAGCCCCAGCATTTT.